The rows below give T cell receptor beta chains drawn from one sample of a study of shared clonotypes between healthy human individuals. The protocol was immunoSEQ multiplex PCR, while the TCRdb copy is restricted to in-frame clones and leaves out a portion. The sample includes a few million clones, around 93% of them seen just once. Sample: naive CD8+ T cells from PBMCs. All receptors come from a man younger than 35 in good health. Some clones in this sample may be carry-over from other donors' samples. The CDR3 runs from the conserved cysteine through the conserved F or W. Each record gives: V gene, D gene, J gene, clone size, CDR3 DNA, CDR3 protein. The D gene is left open where the match is weak. The listing skips clone size in some rows; elsewhere it reads once, few, many or a size class.

TRBV7-3	.	TRBJ1-3	.	TGTGCCAGCAGCTTATCAGGGGGAAACACCATATATTTT	CASSLSGGNTIYF
TRBV27	.	TRBJ2-1	.	TGTGCCAGCAGTGTTTATGCCCAATACAATGAGCAGTTCTTC	CASSVYAQYNEQFF
TRBV5-1	TRBD1	TRBJ1-4	few	TGCGCCAGCAGCGAAGACAGGGCCGAAGAAAAACTGTTTTTT	CASSEDRAEEKLFF
TRBV5-1	TRBD2	TRBJ2-1	.	TGCGCCAGCAGCCCCCCGGCGGGAGAAAATGAGCAGTTCTTC	CASSPPAGENEQFF
TRBV19	.	TRBJ2-2	.	TGTGCCAGTAGCCCCGGTAGGGGAAGTCCCGGGGAGCTGTTTTTT	CASSPGRGSPGELFF
TRBV27	.	TRBJ2-7	.	TGTGCCAGCAGTGATCTACCCGCGGGACAGAGGTTTGACGAGCAGTACTTC	CASSDLPAGQRFDEQYF
TRBV7-3	.	TRBJ1-3	.	TGTGCCAGCAGGCATTTCGGCCAGGGAGGAAACACCATATATTTT	CASRHFGQGGNTIYF
TRBV28	TRBD2	TRBJ2-7	.	TGTGCCATCACGCAGACTAGCGGGAGCTCCTACGAGCAGTACTTC	CAITQTSGSSYEQYF
TRBV27	TRBD1	TRBJ2-1	.	TGTGCCAGCAGTACATTAACAGGGGTGGTGGGCAATGAGCAGTTCTTC	CASSTLTGVVGNEQFF
TRBV28	TRBD2	TRBJ2-2	.	TGTGCCAGCAGTTGGGGACTAGCGGGCCGGGCCGGGGAGCTGTTTTTT	CASSWGLAGRAGELFF
TRBV6-4	TRBD2	TRBJ2-7	.	TGTGCCAGCAGTGACACCGGACTAGCGGGAGGACCTACGATGCAGTACTTC	CASSDTGLAGGPTMQYF
TRBV6-5	TRBD2	TRBJ2-1	.	TGTGCCAGCAGTAAGATAGCGGGCTCCTACAATGAGCAGTTCTTC	CASSKIAGSYNEQFF
TRBV9	TRBD1	TRBJ1-2	.	TGTGCCAGCAGCGTAGGGCGGACAGGGGCCCTCGGCTACACCTTC	CASSVGRTGALGYTF
TRBV29-1	.	TRBJ2-7	.	TGCAGCGTTGAAGGACCCCTCAGTTACGAGCAGTACTTC	CSVEGPLSYEQYF
TRBV19	.	TRBJ2-2	.	TGTGCCAGTAGTATCTCCGCGGGCGGTACCGGGGAGCTGTTTTTT	CASSISAGGTGELFF
TRBV9	.	TRBJ2-3	.	TGTGCCAGCAGCGCAGCCGGGACGGTGACAGATACGCAGTATTTT	CASSAAGTVTDTQYF
TRBV10-3	TRBD2	TRBJ2-7	.	TGTGCCATCGGGGGGGGGACCGAGCAGTACTTC	CAIGGGTEQYF
TRBV27	.	TRBJ2-2	.	TGTGCCAGCAGTTTTCTGCGTGCCGGGGAGCTGTTTTTT	CASSFLRAGELFF
TRBV9	.	TRBJ1-5	.	TGTGCCAGCAGCAAAGGGGGAGGCGGCGGTCAGCCCCAGCATTTT	CASSKGGGGGQPQHF
TRBV9	TRBD2	TRBJ2-7	.	TGTGCCAGCAGCGCCGGGACTAGCGGGAGACCCTCCTACGAGCAGTACTTC	CASSAGTSGRPSYEQYF
TRBV12-5	TRBD2	TRBJ2-1	.	TGTGCTAGTGGCTGGAGCGGGATTGTTGAGCAGTTCTTC	CASGWSGIVEQFF
TRBV7-8	TRBD2	TRBJ2-1	once	TGTGCCAGCAGCGTTCCCGGGAGGCTGGATGAGCAGTTCTTC	CASSVPGRLDEQFF
TRBV11-2	TRBD2	TRBJ2-5	once	TGTGCCAGCAGCTTTCGGTCTAGCGGACCAAGATATCCCCAAGAGACCCAGTACTTC	CASSFRSSGPRYPQETQYF
TRBV11-2	.	TRBJ2-5	.	TGTGCCAGCAGCTTAGTCGAGACCCAGTACTTC	CASSLVETQYF
TRBV2	.	TRBJ2-7	.	TGTGCCAGCAGTGAGGGAGAGCAGTACTTC	CASSEGEQYF
TRBV5-4	TRBD2	TRBJ2-1	.	TGTGCCAGCAGCCCGGGACTAGCGGGAGGGTGGGGCAATGAGCAGTTCTTC	CASSPGLAGGWGNEQFF
TRBV11-2	.	TRBJ2-7	.	TGTGCCAGCAGCCTGCAGGGTTACTCTCCTTACGAGCAGTACTTC	CASSLQGYSPYEQYF
TRBV9	.	TRBJ2-1	once	TGTGCCAGCAGCGTAAGTGGAGGGAGCGAGCAGTTCTTC	CASSVSGGSEQFF
TRBV19	.	TRBJ1-2	.	TGTGCCAGTACCCAGTCCCAGGGGCTGGGTGGCTACACCTTC	CASTQSQGLGGYTF
TRBV5-1	.	TRBJ1-1	once	TGCGCCAGCAGCTCGCGATTGGACAGCCTTAACACTGAAGCTTTCTTT	CASSSRLDSLNTEAFF
TRBV27	TRBD2	TRBJ2-2	once	TGTGCCAGCAGTTTCTTAGCGGGAGTGGACACCGGGGAGCTGTTTTTT	CASSFLAGVDTGELFF
TRBV13	.	TRBJ1-4	.	TGTGCCACCCAACCTCATCAGGGGAGGAATGAAAAACTGTTTTTT	CATQPHQGRNEKLFF
TRBV5-8	.	TRBJ1-2	.	TGTGCCAGCAGCTTGCTTGGGGATCAGAGGGGTGGCTACACCTTC	CASSLLGDQRGGYTF
TRBV29-1	TRBD2	TRBJ2-1	.	TGCAGCGTAAGACTAGCGGATTACAATGAGCAGTTCTTC	CSVRLADYNEQFF
TRBV7-8	TRBD1	TRBJ1-2	.	TGTGCCAGCAGCTTAGCGGGACAGGGGGCTTTTAGGGGCTACACCTTC	CASSLAGQGAFRGYTF
TRBV2	.	TRBJ2-7	.	TGTGCCAGCACTAGGACACCCTCCTACGAGCAGTACTTC	CASTRTPSYEQYF
TRBV4-3	TRBD1	TRBJ1-4	.	TGCGCCAGCAGCCAAGATTTATCGGACAGGGGGCTTCCAACTAATGAAAAACTGTTTTTT	CASSQDLSDRGLPTNEKLFF
TRBV27	.	TRBJ2-1	.	TGTGCCAGCAGTCCCTCGGGCGGCGAGCTTTACAATGAGCAGTTCTTC	CASSPSGGELYNEQFF
TRBV13	TRBD1	TRBJ2-2	.	TGTGCCAGCACCCCAGTCGGGACAGGGAATACCGGGGAGCTGTTTTTT	CASTPVGTGNTGELFF
TRBV9	.	TRBJ2-7	.	TGTGCCAGCAGCGTTGGGCCAGACCCATCCTACGAGCAGTACTTC	CASSVGPDPSYEQYF
TRBV2	.	TRBJ2-1	.	TGTGCCAGCGGCCCCCGGAAAGCCCAGCCCAATGAGCAGTTCTTC	CASGPRKAQPNEQFF
TRBV6-6	.	TRBJ2-7	once	TGTGCCAGCAGTTCTTCTGGTCCCTACGAGCAGTACTTC	CASSSSGPYEQYF
TRBV9	TRBD1	TRBJ2-2	.	TGTGCCAGCAGCGACAGGGGGCTGGGCGGGGAGCTGTTTTTT	CASSDRGLGGELFF
TRBV25-1	TRBD2	TRBJ2-1	.	TGTGCCAGCAGTGTTAGCGGGAGTGGGAATGAGCAGTTCTTC	CASSVSGSGNEQFF
TRBV7-9	.	TRBJ2-2	.	TGTGCCAGCACCCCCCGGGCGGGGGCCGGAGGCGGGGAGCTGTTTTTT	CASTPRAGAGGGELFF
TRBV14	.	TRBJ2-1	few	TGTGCCAGCAGCCATTGGGGGGTACGAGAGAATGAGCAGTTCTTC	CASSHWGVRENEQFF
TRBV7-9	TRBD2	TRBJ2-2	.	TGTGCCAGCAGCTGGACTAGCGGGAGTACCGGGGAGCTGTTTTTT	CASSWTSGSTGELFF
TRBV6-6	.	TRBJ1-2	few	TGTGCCAGCATTGGGGAGTATGGCTACACCTTC	CASIGEYGYTF
TRBV6-5	.	TRBJ2-7	.	TGTGCCGGGCCTCCCTACGAGCAGTACTTC	CAGPPYEQYF
TRBV7-9	TRBD2	TRBJ2-7	.	TGTGCCAGCAGCCCCAGCGGGGGGCAAGGCGAGCAGTACTTC	CASSPSGGQGEQYF
TRBV19	.	TRBJ1-1	.	TGTGCCAGTAGTTACGACAGCTTGAACACTGAAGCTTTCTTT	CASSYDSLNTEAFF
TRBV5-4	.	TRBJ2-7	.	TGTGCCAGCAGCTTGGTTCTTGGATACGAGCAGTACTTC	CASSLVLGYEQYF
TRBV15	.	TRBJ2-7	.	TGTGCCACCAGCACCGGGATTGAAGACGAGCAGTACTTC	CATSTGIEDEQYF